This record looks at one T cell receptor (beta chain) sequence and its context. As yet, its antigen is unknown. This record belongs to a study of human versus mouse CDR3 diversity and MHC coevolution. The study, taken as a whole, reports: Compared with mice, human CDR3s carried more deletions and insertions on average. By iCHAO1, human TCR beta clonotypes numbered about 1.6 million, the most. The lowest clonal inequality scores came from most of the three human donors.

TCRdb's table, derived via immunoSEQ multiplex PCR, lists solely in-frame clones and lacks some. The profile shows more than 60,000 clones, 85% to 95% of them singletons. V dropped 4 bases and J dropped 4 bases, with 17 bases sitting between them. Germline V lookup: CDR1 SGHNT, CDR2 YYREEE (reference sequence). The CDR3 is 15 amino acids. Material for sequencing was naive CD4+ T cells from blood. Subset in this sample: CD45RO-negative CD62L-positive naive CD4 T cells. The receptor comes from a person aged 30 to 69 in good health. The chain carries TRBV5-4 and TRBJ1-2; no reliable D call. CDR3 residues: CASSPGSDLGYGYTF. The CDR3 DNA sequence: TGTGCCAGCAGCCCAGGTAGCGACCTTGGCTATGGCTACACCTTC.